The text below deals with one T cell receptor beta chain. The antigen is unknown. The entry originates in a study of post-analysis software for immune sequencing data. Findings and limits, study-wide: Strong co-clustering by F measure was evident for samples that had been prepared in the same batch. Elevated frequency relative to controls characterized several TRBV segments in patients, TRBV5-6, TRBV5-1 and TRBV20-1 among them.

Included in the TCR beta cDNA libraries were unique molecular identifiers. TCRdb fed the PCR reads into MiXCR, producing one record per CDR3 protein. Found here are hundreds of thousands of distinct CDR3 sequences, roughly three fifths of them singletons; the top ten hold around 11%. CDR1 is DFQATT and CDR2 is SNEGSKA in the germline V gene (reference sequence). The CDR3 totals 11 residues. Sequenced input: blood. This receptor was obtained from a girl aged 2-9 years with multiple sclerosis. The chain joins TRBV20-1 to TRBJ2-4; no firm D call. The DNA matches TRBJ2-7 better at its end, which makes the J call doubtful. DNA of the CDR3: TGCAGTGCTAGTGATAACCACGAGCAGTACTTC. This sequence encodes CSASDNHEQYF.